This entry describes one TCR beta chain. What it binds is unknown. These data are taken from a study of OX40 agonist ivuxolimab in advanced cancers. Study background: Patients with prior anti-PD-1, anti-PD-L1 or anti-CTLA-4 therapy were eligible; approximately 37% had some. Study results and limitations: Compared with CD4+, CD8+ T cells on average had more expanded clones. Low normalized clonal expansion also occurred in some nonresponding patients. Expanded peripheral T-cell antigen specificity went undetermined.

Repertoires were generated with immunoSEQ multiplex PCR, while TCRdb's copy carries only in-frame clones and drops some. The top ten hold over 3.5% of the sample, which has some 60,000 clones, approximately 81% seen once. Per the germline V gene, CDR1 is MDHEN and CDR2 is SYDVKM. This CDR3 is built from 13 residues. Trimming took 5 bases from V and 6 from J; bases not matched to a gene: 4. J is TRBJ1-5 and V is TRBV28; TRBD1 aligns across 7 bases. Sequenced material: CD4+ or CD8+ T cells sorted from blood, taken in a trial of the OX40 agonist ivuxolimab. This receptor was taken from an adult with an advanced solid tumor such as melanoma, head and neck, liver or kidney cancer. CDR3 coding DNA: TGTGCCAGCAGTCGACAGGGCGGTCAGCCCCAGCATTTT. It specifies CASSRQGGQPQHF.